This is a list of T cell receptor beta chains from one sample in a study of shared clonotypes between healthy human individuals. The protocol was immunoSEQ multiplex PCR, while the TCRdb copy is restricted to in-frame clones and leaves out a portion. The data contain about 1.9 million clones, about 94% of them seen just once; the ten biggest clones take up around 1.7%. The sequenced material came from naive CD8+ T cells from PBMCs. These receptors all come from a man between 18 and 29 years old in good health. Some clones in this sample may be carry-over from other donors' samples. Both conserved end residues are part of each CDR3. Fields, in order: CDR3 DNA, CDR3 protein, V gene, D gene, clone size, J gene. A D gene is named only where the DNA matches it firmly. The size field is filled for only some rows; it gives once, few, many or a size class.

DNA: TGTGCCAGCAGCTCGACCGGGATCCTGCGCTCGGATGAGCAGTTCTTC
CDR3: CASSSTGILRSDEQFF
V: TRBV5-4
D: .
size: once
J: TRBJ2-1

DNA: TGTGCCAGCAGTGAGGTGGGCAGGGGAGGGTACACTGAAGCTTTCTTT
CDR3: CASSEVGRGGYTEAFF
V: TRBV25-1
D: .
size: .
J: TRBJ1-1

DNA: TGTGCCAGCAGCCCTTTGTCGGCTTACAATGAGCAGTTCTTC
CDR3: CASSPLSAYNEQFF
V: TRBV27
D: .
size: .
J: TRBJ2-1

DNA: TGTGCCAGCAGTTTGCGTCCCGTCGGGGGCTACACCTTC
CDR3: CASSLRPVGGYTF
V: TRBV28
D: .
size: .
J: TRBJ1-2

DNA: TGTGCCGCCAGGCCGGGACTAGCGGGATCCGGGGAGCTGTTTTTT
CDR3: CAARPGLAGSGELFF
V: TRBV27
D: TRBD2
size: once
J: TRBJ2-2

DNA: TGTGCCAGCAGCCCAAGACAGGGCTTGAACACTGAAGCTTTCTTT
CDR3: CASSPRQGLNTEAFF
V: TRBV7-9
D: TRBD1
size: .
J: TRBJ1-1

DNA: TGTGCCAGCAGCCTGACACAAGTCTACGAGCAGTACTTC
CDR3: CASSLTQVYEQYF
V: TRBV11-2
D: .
size: .
J: TRBJ2-7

DNA: TGTGCCAGCAGTTTAGAGGGGACAGGGCTAAGTGGTTACGAGCAGTACTTC
CDR3: CASSLEGTGLSGYEQYF
V: TRBV28
D: TRBD1
size: .
J: TRBJ2-7

DNA: TGCAGCGATGAGACCTTGACGCCCTACAATGAGCAGTTCTTC
CDR3: CSDETLTPYNEQFF
V: TRBV29-1
D: .
size: .
J: TRBJ2-1

DNA: TGTGCCAGCAGTTACGAGCGGCGAGAGACCCAGTACTTC
CDR3: CASSYERRETQYF
V: TRBV6-5
D: .
size: .
J: TRBJ2-5

DNA: TGCGCCAGCAGCACATACCCGGACAGAACTAATGAAAAACTGTTTTTT
CDR3: CASSTYPDRTNEKLFF
V: TRBV4-3
D: .
size: .
J: TRBJ1-4

DNA: TGTGCCAGCAGTTTAGGGACTTGGGACTATGGCTACACCTTC
CDR3: CASSLGTWDYGYTF
V: TRBV28
D: .
size: .
J: TRBJ1-2

DNA: TGTGCCAGCAGCTGGTCCCTCACGAACACCGGGGAGCTGTTTTTT
CDR3: CASSWSLTNTGELFF
V: TRBV5-8
D: .
size: .
J: TRBJ2-2

DNA: TGCGCCAGCAAACCGGGCCACCGAGAGGCGAGCACTGAAGCTTTCTTT
CDR3: CASKPGHREASTEAFF
V: TRBV5-1
D: .
size: .
J: TRBJ1-1

DNA: TGTGCCAGCAGTTTCCAGGGACTGTCCTACGAGCAGTACTTC
CDR3: CASSFQGLSYEQYF
V: TRBV27
D: .
size: .
J: TRBJ2-7

DNA: TGTGCCAGCAGTTTTCCGGACCGGGAACCCCAAGAGACCCAGTACTTC
CDR3: CASSFPDREPQETQYF
V: TRBV28
D: .
size: .
J: TRBJ2-5

DNA: TGTGCCAGCAGTCATACAGGGCTTCTAATCAACACCGGGGAGCTGTTTTTT
CDR3: CASSHTGLLINTGELFF
V: TRBV7-6
D: .
size: .
J: TRBJ2-2

DNA: TGTGCCAGCAGTTTAATCCCCCGGGGGCCGAACACTGAAGCTTTCTTT
CDR3: CASSLIPRGPNTEAFF
V: TRBV27
D: .
size: .
J: TRBJ1-1

DNA: TGTGCCAGCAGTTTCTCGTCAGGGGGCTGGGAAGCTTTCTTT
CDR3: CASSFSSGGWEAFF
V: TRBV28
D: TRBD1
size: .
J: TRBJ1-1

DNA: TGTGCCAGCAGCTTAGATCCGGGGCCCTCGGATAGCACAGATACGCAGTATTTT
CDR3: CASSLDPGPSDSTDTQYF
V: TRBV11-2
D: .
size: .
J: TRBJ2-3

DNA: TGTGCCAGCAGCTTGGTCGGAGGTCCACGCACAGATACGCAGTATTTT
CDR3: CASSLVGGPRTDTQYF
V: TRBV5-8
D: .
size: .
J: TRBJ2-3

DNA: TGTGCCAGCAGCCCCTCACCGATGACCCGGGAGACCCAGTACTTC
CDR3: CASSPSPMTRETQYF
V: TRBV5-8
D: .
size: .
J: TRBJ2-5

DNA: TGTGCCAGCAGCTTAGGCGCTAGAGGATACGAGCAGTACTTC
CDR3: CASSLGARGYEQYF
V: TRBV7-6
D: .
size: .
J: TRBJ2-7

DNA: TGTGCCAGCAGCCCACCGCGACAGGCTAGGGAGCAGTACTTC
CDR3: CASSPPRQAREQYF
V: TRBV7-2
D: .
size: .
J: TRBJ2-7

DNA: TGTGCCTGGGGGTCCGGGACAGGGACCTACGAGCAGTACTTC
CDR3: CAWGSGTGTYEQYF
V: TRBV30
D: TRBD1
size: .
J: TRBJ2-7

DNA: TGCGCCAGCAGCCAAGTCGGGGTCGACAGGTCCCCTAATGAAAAACTGTTTTTT
CDR3: CASSQVGVDRSPNEKLFF
V: TRBV4-1
D: .
size: .
J: TRBJ1-4

DNA: TGTGCCAGCTCACCCGACAGGGGGCCGGGCACTGAAGCTTTCTTT
CDR3: CASSPDRGPGTEAFF
V: TRBV18
D: TRBD1
size: .
J: TRBJ1-1

DNA: TGTGCCAGCAGTGGCAGCTCCTACGAGCAGTACTTC
CDR3: CASSGSSYEQYF
V: TRBV27
D: .
size: few
J: TRBJ2-7

DNA: TGTGCCAGCTCACCGGGACTCAAGTCCCAAGAGACCCAGTACTTC
CDR3: CASSPGLKSQETQYF
V: TRBV18
D: .
size: .
J: TRBJ2-5

DNA: TGTGCCAGCTGGCTAGCGGGTAGAGATACGCAGTATTTT
CDR3: CASWLAGRDTQYF
V: TRBV27
D: TRBD2
size: .
J: TRBJ2-3

DNA: TGCGCCAGCAGTGAGTCCCGGACAGGCACCAGGGGCTACACCTTC
CDR3: CASSESRTGTRGYTF
V: TRBV10-1
D: TRBD1
size: .
J: TRBJ1-2

DNA: TGTGCCAGCAGTGGGGGGACAGTGAGCAATCAGCCCCAGCATTTT
CDR3: CASSGGTVSNQPQHF
V: TRBV25-1
D: TRBD1
size: .
J: TRBJ1-5

DNA: TGTGCCAGTAGTATAGGGCCTAGCGGGAGATTAGGCGAGCAGTACTTC
CDR3: CASSIGPSGRLGEQYF
V: TRBV19
D: TRBD2
size: .
J: TRBJ2-7

DNA: TGTGCCAGCAGTTGGACCAAGGTCGCCGGGACGTACGAGCAGTACTTC
CDR3: CASSWTKVAGTYEQYF
V: TRBV27
D: .
size: .
J: TRBJ2-7

DNA: TGTGCCAGCAGCCCTCGGTACCCCCCGGGGAATGAGCAGTTCTTC
CDR3: CASSPRYPPGNEQFF
V: TRBV4-2
D: .
size: .
J: TRBJ2-1

DNA: TGCAGCGTTGAAATTAGCGGGATCATCTACGAGCAGTACTTC
CDR3: CSVEISGIIYEQYF
V: TRBV29-1
D: TRBD2
size: .
J: TRBJ2-7

DNA: TGCGCCAGCAGCTTGGAGGGGGGCATTCAGCCCCAGCATTTT
CDR3: CASSLEGGIQPQHF
V: TRBV5-1
D: .
size: .
J: TRBJ1-5

DNA: TGTGCCAGCAGCTCGACAGCTTATGCAACTAATGAAAAACTGTTTTTT
CDR3: CASSSTAYATNEKLFF
V: TRBV7-9
D: .
size: .
J: TRBJ1-4

DNA: TGCGCCAGCAGCAGGACTCAGGGGGCGAGAAACACTGAAGCTTTCTTT
CDR3: CASSRTQGARNTEAFF
V: TRBV5-1
D: TRBD1
size: .
J: TRBJ1-1

DNA: TGTGCCAGCAGCTGGGGCGGGAGGGATTACGAGCAGTACTTC
CDR3: CASSWGGRDYEQYF
V: TRBV7-8
D: TRBD2
size: .
J: TRBJ2-7